This TCR beta chain stems from a study of blood T cell repertoires in COVID-19 (dated by TCRdb to between 2020 and 2021). In the study overall: The collaborator samples originated in the United States, Italy and Spain and spanned the acute and convalescent phases of COVID-19. Where available, HLA class I and class II types were obtained from metadata supplied by the sample provider rather than from assay-based typing. The dataset comprised deeply sampled blood TCRbeta repertoires from subjects exposed to, actively infected with, or recovered from COVID-19. A freely available public database, intended as a resource for researchers studying the immune response to SARS-CoV-2, is where the repertoires were released. The prospective study material was composed of cDNA or gDNA derived from T cells, B-cell-depleted T cells, or PBMCs. The sample metadata nearly always contained a de-identified subject ID, COVID-19 status, age in years and sex. Samples were obtained from the ongoing ImmuneRACE study (first 160 participants) and from about 1,300 subjects provided by 6 global collaborators. What the research found in general, with its limitations: Clinical and demographic metadata were provided uncurated, with the amount varying by source and participant.

Remarks on this clone: The antigen this receptor binds is unknown. Per-base qualities were not stored, and no clone one base away is much larger.

The CDR3 contains 15 residues, cysteine and phenylalanine counted. Solely the CDR3 DNA is kept, with 45 bases framed from the first base. V lost 3 bases and J lost 6 bases, and the count of bases not matched to a germline gene is 7. From a lookup of the germline V gene, CDR1 and CDR2 are SGHRS and YFSETQ. The collaborating institutions used their own protocols to collect whole blood in K2EDTA tubes. Collaborator samples were shipped for TCRbeta analysis as frozen whole blood, isolated PBMCs, or DNA extracted from either sample type. The immunoSEQ Assay, a bias-controlled multiplex PCR, was used to amplify TCRbeta CDR3 regions from genomic DNA. The study's processing was this. Within the assay, amplification of reference gene primers was used to estimate how many nucleated cells each sample contained. To quantify the absolute abundance of each unique TCRbeta CDR3 rearrangement, sequence reads were collapsed and filtered. Productive Simpson clonality was computed per sample as the square root of Simpson's diversity index over productive rearrangements. Sourced from immuneACCESS, this table was stored by TCRdb with only in-frame sequences that have V and J called. A share of the clones is absent; for the studies checked, an unresolved V gene accounts for under half, and the remainder has no known explanation. V, J and clone size are taken as reported in that table, and D and trimming were inferred from the DNA itself. The sample yields tens of thousands of clones; 84% were counted once. The ten largest clones take up 30% to 45% of the sample.

Sequencing was done on a sample of peripheral blood. The chain links TRBV5-1 with TRBJ2-1, with TRBD1 matching 9 junction bases. The sequence derives from a man aged 70-80 years with acute or convalescent COVID-19. CDR3 sequence: CASSYGTGPSNEQFF. The bases are TGCGCCAGCAGCTACGGGACAGGGCCCTCCAATGAGCAGTTCTTC.